This paragraph reports one T cell receptor (beta chain). Its antigen is currently not known. Nothing much larger sits one base from this clone, and base qualities are not available. The data originate from a study of blood T cell repertoires in COVID-19 (dated by TCRdb to the early 2020s). Broadly, across the study: Collaborator samples came from the United States, Italy and Spain and covered acute and convalescent phases of COVID-19. The material from the prospective study consisted of cDNA or gDNA derived from T cells, B-cell-depleted T cells, or PBMCs. Subjects who had been exposed to COVID-19, were actively infected with it, or had recovered from it provided the deeply sampled blood TCRbeta repertoires that made up the dataset. The repertoires were released in a freely available public database intended as a resource for research on the immune response to SARS-CoV-2. The samples were drawn from the first 160 participants of the ongoing ImmuneRACE study and from roughly 1,300 subjects provided by 6 global collaborators. A de-identified subject ID, COVID-19 status, age in years and sex were almost always included in the sample metadata. Where available, HLA class I and class II types were taken from metadata supplied by the sample provider and were not determined by assay-based typing. What the authors observed across the whole study: Clinical and demographic metadata were provided uncurated, with the amount varying by source and participant.

Spanning cysteine to phenylalanine, the CDR3 consists of 15 amino acids. This entry keeps only the CDR3 DNA: 45 bases, framed from base 1. V is cut by 0 bases and J by 4 bases, and the space between the germline ends is 13 bases. The germline V gene gives CDR1 as SGHRS and CDR2 as YFSETQ. Whole blood was collected in K2EDTA tubes by collaborating institutions according to the institutions' own protocols. For TCRbeta analysis, collaborators shipped samples in one of three forms: frozen whole blood, isolated PBMCs, or DNA extracted from either of those sample types. The immunoSEQ Assay, a bias-controlled multiplex PCR, was used to amplify TCRbeta CDR3 regions from genomic DNA. On the study's bioinformatics: Nucleated cell counts per sample were estimated from amplification of reference gene primers within the assay. To quantify the absolute abundance of each unique TCRbeta CDR3 rearrangement, sequence reads were collapsed and filtered. For each sample, productive Simpson clonality was calculated as the square root of Simpson's diversity index over productive rearrangements. TCRdb mirrors the immuneACCESS table, restricted to in-frame sequences. Some clones are absent from its copies; in checked studies, under half trace to an unresolved V gene, and the reason for the others is unknown. The V and J calls and clone size were taken over from that table, and D and trimming were inferred from the DNA. Counted in this sample were 60,000 to 85,000 clones; under 80% of them appeared once. The leading ten clones occupy around 2.6% of the sample.

The source material was peripheral blood. This receptor chain uses TRBV5-1 and TRBJ2-5; TRBD2 is a possible D gene, resting on 6 matching bases. The origin of this receptor is a human donor with acute or convalescent COVID-19. The donor label of this sample is uncertain. The nucleotides are TGCGCCAGCAGCTTGGGTGACGGGGGTCGAGAGACCCAGTACTTC. It translates to CASSLGDGGRETQYF.